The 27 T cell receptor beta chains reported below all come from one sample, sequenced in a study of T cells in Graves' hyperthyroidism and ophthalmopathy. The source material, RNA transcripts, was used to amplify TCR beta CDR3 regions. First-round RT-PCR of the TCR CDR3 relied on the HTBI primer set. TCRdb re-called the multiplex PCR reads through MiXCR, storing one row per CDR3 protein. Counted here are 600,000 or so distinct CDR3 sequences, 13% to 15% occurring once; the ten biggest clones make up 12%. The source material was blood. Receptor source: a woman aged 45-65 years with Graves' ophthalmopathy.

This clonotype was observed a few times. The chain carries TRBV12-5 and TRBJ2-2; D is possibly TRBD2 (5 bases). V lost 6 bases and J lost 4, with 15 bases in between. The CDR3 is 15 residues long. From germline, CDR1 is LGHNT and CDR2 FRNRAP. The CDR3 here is CASGPGLGITGELFF. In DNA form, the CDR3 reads TGTGCTAGTGGCCCGGGATTGGGGATCACCGGGGAGCTGTTTTTT.

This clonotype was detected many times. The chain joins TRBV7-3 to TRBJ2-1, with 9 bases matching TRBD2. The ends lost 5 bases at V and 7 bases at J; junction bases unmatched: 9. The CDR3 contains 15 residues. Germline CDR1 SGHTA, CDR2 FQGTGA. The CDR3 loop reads CASSKTGLALNEQFF. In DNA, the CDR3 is TGTGCCAGCAGCAAAACGGGACTAGCCCTTAATGAGCAGTTCTTC.

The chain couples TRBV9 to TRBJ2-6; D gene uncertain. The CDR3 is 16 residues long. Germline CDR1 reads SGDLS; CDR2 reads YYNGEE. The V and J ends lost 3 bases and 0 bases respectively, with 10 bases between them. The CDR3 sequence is CASSARGDSGANVLTF. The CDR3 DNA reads TGTGCCAGCAGCGCACGCGGAGACTCTGGGGCCAACGTCCTGACTTTC.

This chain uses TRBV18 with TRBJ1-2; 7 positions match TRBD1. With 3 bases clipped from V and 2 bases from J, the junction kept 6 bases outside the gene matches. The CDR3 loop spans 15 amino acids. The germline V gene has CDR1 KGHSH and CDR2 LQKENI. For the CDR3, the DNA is TGTGCCAGCTCACCCAGTATGGGACAGAACTATGGCTACACCTTC. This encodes CASSPSMGQNYGYTF.

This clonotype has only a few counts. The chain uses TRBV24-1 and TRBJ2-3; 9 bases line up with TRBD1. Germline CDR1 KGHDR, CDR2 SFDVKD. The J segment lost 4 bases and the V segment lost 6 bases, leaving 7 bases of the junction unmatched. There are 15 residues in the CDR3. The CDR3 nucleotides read TGTGCCACCAGTAAAACGGGACAGGGATCAGATACGCAGTATTTT. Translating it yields CATSKTGQGSDTQYF.

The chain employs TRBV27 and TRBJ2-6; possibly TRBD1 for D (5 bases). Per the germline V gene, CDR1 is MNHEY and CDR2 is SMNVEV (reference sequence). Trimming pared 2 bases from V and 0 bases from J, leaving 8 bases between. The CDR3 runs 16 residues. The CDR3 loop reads CASSLGASSGANVLTF. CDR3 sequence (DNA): TGTGCCAGCAGTTTAGGGGCCTCCTCTGGGGCCAACGTCCTGACTTTC.

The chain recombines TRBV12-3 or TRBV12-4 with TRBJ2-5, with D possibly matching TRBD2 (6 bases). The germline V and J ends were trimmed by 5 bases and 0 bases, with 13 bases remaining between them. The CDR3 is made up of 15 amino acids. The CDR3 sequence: CASSHTRDYQETQYF. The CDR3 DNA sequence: TGTGCCAGCAGTCATACCAGGGACTACCAAGAGACCCAGTACTTC.

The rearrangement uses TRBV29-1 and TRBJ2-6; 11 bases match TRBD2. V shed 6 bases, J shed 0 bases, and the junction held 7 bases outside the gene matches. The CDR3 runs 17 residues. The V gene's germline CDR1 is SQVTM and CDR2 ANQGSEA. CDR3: CSVGGTSGISGANVLTF. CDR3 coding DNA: TGCAGCGTGGGGGGGACTAGCGGAATCTCTGGGGCCAACGTCCTGACTTTC.

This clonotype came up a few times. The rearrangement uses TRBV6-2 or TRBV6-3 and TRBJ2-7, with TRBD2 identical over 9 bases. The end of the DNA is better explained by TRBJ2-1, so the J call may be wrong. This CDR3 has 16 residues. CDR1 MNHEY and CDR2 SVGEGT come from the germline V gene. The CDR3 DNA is TGTGCCAGCAGCTCCATAGGCGGGGGGGGTAGGTACGAGCAGTTCTTC. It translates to CASSSIGGGGRYEQFF.

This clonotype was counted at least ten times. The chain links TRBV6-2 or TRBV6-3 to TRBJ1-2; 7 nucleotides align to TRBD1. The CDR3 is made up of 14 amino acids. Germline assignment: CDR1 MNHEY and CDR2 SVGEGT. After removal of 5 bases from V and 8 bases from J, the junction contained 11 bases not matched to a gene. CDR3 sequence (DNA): TGTGCCAGCAGTCAAAGGAACAGGGGACGAGGCTACACCTTC. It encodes CASSQRNRGRGYTF.

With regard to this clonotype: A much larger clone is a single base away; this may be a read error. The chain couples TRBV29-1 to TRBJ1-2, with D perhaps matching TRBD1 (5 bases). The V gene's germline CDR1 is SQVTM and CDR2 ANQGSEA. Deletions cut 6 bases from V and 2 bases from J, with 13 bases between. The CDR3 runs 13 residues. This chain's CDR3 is CSVQGSLNYGYTF. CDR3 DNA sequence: TGCAGCGTGCAGGGCAGCCTAAACTATGGCTACACCTTC.

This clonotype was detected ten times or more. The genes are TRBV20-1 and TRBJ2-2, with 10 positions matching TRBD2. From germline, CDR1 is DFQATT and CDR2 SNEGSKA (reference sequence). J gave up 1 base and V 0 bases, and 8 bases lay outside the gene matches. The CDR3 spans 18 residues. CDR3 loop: CSARDTSGKVRNTGELFF. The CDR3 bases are TGCAGTGCTAGAGACACTAGCGGGAAGGTCCGGAACACCGGGGAGCTGTTTTTT.

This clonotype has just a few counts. In DNA form, the CDR3 reads TGCGCCAGCAGCCTCCTCCTAGCGGGGAGGACTGGCGGGGAGCTGTTTTTT. Encoded protein: CASSLLLAGRTGGELFF. The V call is TRBV4-3, the J call TRBJ2-2, with 9 bases lining up with TRBD2. This CDR3 is 17 amino acids long. Looked up from germline, CDR1 is LGHNA and CDR2 is YSLEER. V lost 4 bases and J lost 7; bases outside the gene matches: 13.

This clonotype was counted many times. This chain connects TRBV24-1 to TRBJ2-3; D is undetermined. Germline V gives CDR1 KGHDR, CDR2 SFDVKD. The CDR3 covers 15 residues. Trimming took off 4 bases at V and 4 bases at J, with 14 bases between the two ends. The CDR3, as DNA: TGTGCCACCAGTGACCGGGCCCAAGGACCAGATACGCAGTATTTT. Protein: CATSDRAQGPDTQYF.

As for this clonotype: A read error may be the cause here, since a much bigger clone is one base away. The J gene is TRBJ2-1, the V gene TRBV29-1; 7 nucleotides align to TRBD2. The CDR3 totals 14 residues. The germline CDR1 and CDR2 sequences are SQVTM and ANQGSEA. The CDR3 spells CRVIPSGTYNEQFF. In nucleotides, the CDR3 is TGCCGCGTAATACCTAGCGGCACCTACAATGAGCAGTTCTTC.

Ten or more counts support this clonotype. The CDR3 DNA reads as TGTGCCAGCAGCCAACGGGTCAACCGAGGGACCGGGGAGCTGTTTTTT. As protein: CASSQRVNRGTGELFF. The rearrangement joins TRBV6-1 to TRBJ2-2; tentatively, D is TRBD2 (5 bases). This CDR3 is 16 amino acids long. CDR1 is MNHNS, CDR2 SASEGT, per germline. The ends were cut back, 6 bases at V and 5 bases at J, with 19 bases in the middle.

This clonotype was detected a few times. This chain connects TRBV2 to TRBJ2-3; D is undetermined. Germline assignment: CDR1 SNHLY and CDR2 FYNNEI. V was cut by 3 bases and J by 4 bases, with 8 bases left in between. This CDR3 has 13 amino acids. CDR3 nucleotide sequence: TGTGCCAGCAGTGATGGAATCGCAGATACGCAGTATTTT. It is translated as CASSDGIADTQYF.

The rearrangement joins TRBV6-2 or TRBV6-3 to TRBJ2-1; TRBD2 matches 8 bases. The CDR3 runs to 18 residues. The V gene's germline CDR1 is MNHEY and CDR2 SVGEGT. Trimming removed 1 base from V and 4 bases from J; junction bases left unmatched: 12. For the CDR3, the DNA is TGTGCCAGCAGTTACTTCCCGGACATAGCGGGACTGTACAATGAGCAGTTCTTC. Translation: CASSYFPDIAGLYNEQFF.

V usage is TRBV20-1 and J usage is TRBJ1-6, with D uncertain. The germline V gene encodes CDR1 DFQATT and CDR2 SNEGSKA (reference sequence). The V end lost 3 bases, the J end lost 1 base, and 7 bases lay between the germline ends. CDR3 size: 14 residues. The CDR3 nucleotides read TGCAGTGCTAGGCCGTCTTCCTATAATTCACCCCTCCACTTT. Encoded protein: CSARPSSYNSPLHF.

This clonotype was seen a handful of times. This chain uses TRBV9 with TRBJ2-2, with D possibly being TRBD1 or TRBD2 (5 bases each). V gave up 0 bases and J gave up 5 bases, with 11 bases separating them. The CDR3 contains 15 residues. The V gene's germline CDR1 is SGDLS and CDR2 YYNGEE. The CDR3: CASSVEAGTTGELFF. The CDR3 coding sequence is TGTGCCAGCAGCGTAGAGGCAGGGACGACCGGGGAGCTGTTTTTT.

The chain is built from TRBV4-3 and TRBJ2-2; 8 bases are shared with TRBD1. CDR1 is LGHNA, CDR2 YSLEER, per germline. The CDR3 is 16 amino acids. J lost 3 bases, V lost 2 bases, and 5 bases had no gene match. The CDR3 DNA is TGCGCCAGCAGCCAATCGGGACAGGTGTACACCGGGGAGCTGTTTTTT. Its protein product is CASSQSGQVYTGELFF.

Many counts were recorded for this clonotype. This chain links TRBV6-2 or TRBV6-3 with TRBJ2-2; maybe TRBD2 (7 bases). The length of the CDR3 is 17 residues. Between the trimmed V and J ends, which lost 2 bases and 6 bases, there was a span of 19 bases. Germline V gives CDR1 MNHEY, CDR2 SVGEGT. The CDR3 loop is CASSYPAAGKGAGELFF. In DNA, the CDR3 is TGTGCCAGCAGTTACCCGGCAGCGGGAAAGGGGGCCGGGGAGCTGTTTTTT.

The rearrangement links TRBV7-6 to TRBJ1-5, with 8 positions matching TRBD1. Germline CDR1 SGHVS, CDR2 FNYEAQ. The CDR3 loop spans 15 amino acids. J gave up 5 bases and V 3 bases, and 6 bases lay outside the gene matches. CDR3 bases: TGTGCCAGCAGCTTGACGACAGGGGTGGATCAGCCCCAGCATTTT. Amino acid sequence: CASSLTTGVDQPQHF.

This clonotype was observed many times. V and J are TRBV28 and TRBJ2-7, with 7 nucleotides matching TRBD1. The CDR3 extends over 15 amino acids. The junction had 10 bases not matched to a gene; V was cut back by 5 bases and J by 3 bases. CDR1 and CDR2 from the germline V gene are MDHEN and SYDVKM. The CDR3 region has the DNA TGTGCCAGCAGTAAACCGGGACAGTCAATCTACGAGCAGTACTTC. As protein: CASSKPGQSIYEQYF. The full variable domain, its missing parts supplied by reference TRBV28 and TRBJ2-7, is DVKVTQSSRYLVKRTGEKVFLECVQDMDHENMFWYRQDPGLGLRLIYFSYDVKMKEKGDIPEGYSVSREKKERFSLILESASTNQTSMYLCASSKPGQSIYEQYFGPGTRLTVT.

The chain's CDR3 is CASSILGGGFTGANVLTF. CDR3 DNA sequence: TGTGCCAGTAGTATACTAGGGGGTGGCTTTACTGGGGCCAACGTCCTGACTTTC. The chain combines TRBV19 with TRBJ2-6, with a tentative D call TRBD1 (6 bases). The V end lost 2 bases, the J end lost 2 bases, and 16 bases lay between the germline ends. The length of the CDR3 is 18 residues. Germline V gene sequence: CDR1 LNHDA, CDR2 SQIVND (reference sequence).

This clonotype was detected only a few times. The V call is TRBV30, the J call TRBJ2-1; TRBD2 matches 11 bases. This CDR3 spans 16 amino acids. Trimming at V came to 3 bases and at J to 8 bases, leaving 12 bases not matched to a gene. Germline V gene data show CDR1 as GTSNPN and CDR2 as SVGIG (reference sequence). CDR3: CAWRETTSGRIYEQFF. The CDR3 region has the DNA TGTGCCTGGAGAGAAACAACTAGCGGGAGAATCTATGAGCAGTTCTTC.

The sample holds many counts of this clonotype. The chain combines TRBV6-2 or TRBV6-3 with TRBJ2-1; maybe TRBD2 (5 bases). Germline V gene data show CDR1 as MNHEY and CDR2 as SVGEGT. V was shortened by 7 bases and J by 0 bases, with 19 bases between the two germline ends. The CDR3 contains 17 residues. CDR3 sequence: CASTGRAGPFSYNEQFF. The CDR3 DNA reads TGTGCCAGCACTGGGCGGGCCGGCCCCTTCTCCTACAATGAGCAGTTCTTC.